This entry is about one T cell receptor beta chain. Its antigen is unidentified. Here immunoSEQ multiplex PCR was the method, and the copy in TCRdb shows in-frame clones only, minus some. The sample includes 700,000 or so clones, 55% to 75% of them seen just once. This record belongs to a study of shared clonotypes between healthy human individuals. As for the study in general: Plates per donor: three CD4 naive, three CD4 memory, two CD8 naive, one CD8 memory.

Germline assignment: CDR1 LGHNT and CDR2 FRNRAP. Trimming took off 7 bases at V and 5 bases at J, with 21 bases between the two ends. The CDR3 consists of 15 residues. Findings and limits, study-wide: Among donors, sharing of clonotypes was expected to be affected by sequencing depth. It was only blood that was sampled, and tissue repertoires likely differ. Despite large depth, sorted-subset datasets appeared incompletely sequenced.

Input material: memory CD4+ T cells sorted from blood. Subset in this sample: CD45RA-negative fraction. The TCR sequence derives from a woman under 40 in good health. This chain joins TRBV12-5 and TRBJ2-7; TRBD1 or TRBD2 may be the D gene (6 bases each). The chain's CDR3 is CASALNQGTQDEQYF. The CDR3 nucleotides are TGTGCTAGTGCCCTCAACCAGGGGACTCAAGACGAGCAGTACTTC.